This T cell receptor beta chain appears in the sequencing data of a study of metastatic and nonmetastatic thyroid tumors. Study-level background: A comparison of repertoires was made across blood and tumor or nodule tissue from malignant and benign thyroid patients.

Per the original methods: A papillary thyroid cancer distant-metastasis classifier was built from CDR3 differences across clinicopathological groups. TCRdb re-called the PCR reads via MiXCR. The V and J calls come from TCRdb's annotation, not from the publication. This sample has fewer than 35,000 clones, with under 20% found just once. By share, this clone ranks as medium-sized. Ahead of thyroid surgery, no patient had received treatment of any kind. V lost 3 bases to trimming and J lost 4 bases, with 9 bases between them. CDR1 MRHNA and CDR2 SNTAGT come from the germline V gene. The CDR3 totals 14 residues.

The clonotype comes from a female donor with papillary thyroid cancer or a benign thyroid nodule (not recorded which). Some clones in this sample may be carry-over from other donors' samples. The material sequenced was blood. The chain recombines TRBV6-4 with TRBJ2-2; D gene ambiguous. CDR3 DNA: TGTGCCAGCAGTGAGTTAGTGGGCACCGGGGAGCTGTTTTTT. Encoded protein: CASSELVGTGELFF.